One sample yielded the 6 T cell receptor beta chains listed below, sequenced in a study of T cells in Graves' hyperthyroidism and ophthalmopathy (dated by TCRdb to 2018 to 2020). The protocol used for the library was multiplex PCR. The sample was run on an Illumina HiSeq 2000. The TCR beta CDR3 regions were amplified from the RNA transcripts. For the first round of RT-PCR on the TCR CDR3, the HTBI primer set was used together with the Qiagen OneStep RT-PCR kit. TCRdb reran the public reads through fastp at Q25 and MiXCR, keeping productive beta chains. Each record represents a unique CDR3 protein, reported with the most common genes and DNA among its rows. Counted in this sample were 250,000 to 400,000 distinct CDR3 sequences; approximately 13% of them appeared once. In total, the top ten clones hold approximately 35% of the sample. The specimen sequenced was blood. The receptors originated from a middle-aged woman with Graves' ophthalmopathy.

This clonotype came up many times. The rearrangement links TRBV6-1 to TRBJ1-3; TRBD1 is a possible D gene (5 bases). This CDR3 region has 13 residues. The germline V and J ends were trimmed by 1 base and 4 bases, with 5 bases remaining between them. Germline V gene lookup returns CDR1 MNHNS and CDR2 SASEGT. CDR3 amino acids: CASSEGGGNTIYF. The DNA of the CDR3 is TGTGCCAGCAGTGAAGGGGGGGGAAACACCATATATTTT.

This clonotype was detected many times. The V and J genes are TRBV12-3 or TRBV12-4 and TRBJ2-1; 7 bases align to TRBD1. V lost 5 bases to trimming and J lost 3 bases; unmatched junction nucleotides: 4. The CDR3 has 14 residues. CDR3 nucleotides: TGTGCCAGCAGTGGACAGGCCAGCTACAATGAGCAGTTCTTC. Translating gives CASSGQASYNEQFF.

This clonotype was seen a handful of times. The chain couples TRBV20-1 to TRBJ2-2; D is possibly TRBD2 (6 bases). Germline values: CDR1 DFQATT, CDR2 SNEGSKA (reference sequence). The CDR3 totals 13 residues. The ends were cut back, 2 bases at V and 5 bases at J, with 9 bases in the middle. The CDR3 DNA reads as TGCAGTGCTAGACGGACTATTACCGGGGAGCTGTTTTTT. As protein: CSARRTITGELFF.

The sample holds many counts of this clonotype. This chain uses TRBV24-1 with TRBJ1-2, with a tentative D call TRBD1 (6 bases). Deletions cut 7 bases from V and 8 bases from J, with 25 bases between. The CDR3 runs 16 residues. Germline loops: CDR1 KGHDR, CDR2 SFDVKD. CDR3 sequence reads: CATRGSATGGQEGYTF. The CDR3 DNA is TGTGCCACCAGGGGTTCGGCGACAGGTGGCCAGGAGGGCTACACCTTC.

This clonotype was detected ten times or more. The chain couples TRBV20-1 to TRBJ1-2; D is ambiguous. The CDR3 is 13 amino acids. V was pared by 3 bases and J by 0 bases, with 8 bases between. Germline CDR1 and CDR2: DFQATT and SNEGSKA (reference sequence). The CDR3 region has the DNA TGCAGTGCTAGTACGGGGACTAACTATGGCTACACCTTC. It encodes CSASTGTNYGYTF.

In this sample, this clonotype turned up a few times. J is TRBJ1-1 and V is TRBV6-1, with a weak D call TRBD1 (6 bases). CDR3 length: 14 amino acids. The V gene's germline CDR1 is MNHNS and CDR2 SASEGT. V was clipped by 6 bases and J by 1 base, with 12 bases between them. CDR3 nucleotide sequence: TGTGCCAGCAGGTCCGGGGGCTCGAACACTGAAGCTTTCTTT. Protein: CASRSGGSNTEAFF.